A selection of T cell receptor beta chains follows, all from one sample in a study of blood T cell repertoires in COVID-19. Profiled with immunoSEQ multiplex PCR; TCRdb holds only in-frame clones, not every one. The table has 130,000 or so clones, 70% to 90% seen once. What was sequenced was peripheral blood. The source is a human donor in a cohort sampled during active COVID-19. The CDR3 runs from the conserved cysteine through the conserved F or W. Each record gives: J gene, D gene, clone size, V gene, CDR3 protein, CDR3 DNA. A D gene is named only where the DNA matches it firmly. Clone size appears in some rows only: once, few, many, or a class for an expanded clone.

j_call: TRBJ1-1; d_call: .; clone_size: .; v_call: TRBV3-1/TRBV3-2; cdr3_aa: CASMPHRGGEAFF; cdr3_nt: TGTGCCAGCATGCCGCATCGGGGAGGTGAAGCTTTCTTT
j_call: TRBJ1-5; d_call: TRBD1; clone_size: .; v_call: TRBV20-1; cdr3_aa: CSASDDRGLSNQPQHF; cdr3_nt: TGCAGTGCTAGTGACGACAGGGGGTTAAGCAATCAGCCCCAGCATTTT
j_call: TRBJ1-1; d_call: .; clone_size: .; v_call: TRBV19; cdr3_aa: CASRLSLNTEAFF; cdr3_nt: TGTGCCAGTAGGCTATCACTCAACACTGAAGCTTTCTTT
j_call: TRBJ1-5; d_call: .; clone_size: .; v_call: TRBV3-1/TRBV3-2; cdr3_aa: CASSPPVGLPQHF; cdr3_nt: TGTGCCAGCAGCCCCCCAGTCGGGTTGCCCCAGCATTTT
j_call: TRBJ2-1; d_call: TRBD2; clone_size: .; v_call: TRBV6-2/TRBV6-3; cdr3_aa: CASSYSATSAHEQFF; cdr3_nt: TGTGCCAGCAGTTACTCGGCCACTAGCGCCCACGAGCAGTTCTTC
j_call: TRBJ2-7; d_call: .; clone_size: .; v_call: TRBV30; cdr3_aa: CAWRPGLTYEQYF; cdr3_nt: TGTGCCTGGAGGCCGGGACTGACCTACGAGCAGTACTTC
j_call: TRBJ2-5; d_call: TRBD1; clone_size: once; v_call: TRBV7-6; cdr3_aa: CASSWGGIRTGLQETQYF; cdr3_nt: TGTGCCAGCAGCTGGGGTGGGATTCGGACAGGCCTCCAAGAGACCCAGTACTTC
j_call: TRBJ1-5; d_call: .; clone_size: .; v_call: TRBV7-6; cdr3_aa: CASSLRGFQPQHF; cdr3_nt: TGTGCCAGCAGTCTTAGGGGGTTTCAGCCCCAGCATTTT
j_call: TRBJ2-1; d_call: TRBD2; clone_size: .; v_call: TRBV6-4; cdr3_aa: CASSVAGEVNEQFF; cdr3_nt: TGTGCCAGCAGTGTAGCGGGAGAAGTAAATGAGCAGTTCTTC
j_call: TRBJ1-1; d_call: .; clone_size: .; v_call: TRBV7-9; cdr3_aa: CASSLDGPNTEAFF; cdr3_nt: TGTGCCAGCAGCTTAGATGGGCCGAACACTGAAGCTTTCTTT
j_call: TRBJ1-4; d_call: TRBD1; clone_size: .; v_call: TRBV5-1; cdr3_aa: CASTPGQGTGEKLFF; cdr3_nt: TGCGCCAGCACCCCGGGACAGGGGACAGGTGAAAAACTGTTTTTT
j_call: TRBJ2-1; d_call: .; clone_size: .; v_call: TRBV28; cdr3_aa: CASSRPGLLTYNEQFF; cdr3_nt: TGTGCCAGCAGTAGACCGGGACTCCTCACCTACAATGAGCAGTTCTTC
j_call: TRBJ2-4; d_call: .; clone_size: .; v_call: TRBV28; cdr3_aa: CASSHTGKGLNIQYF; cdr3_nt: TGTGCCAGCAGTCATACAGGGAAGGGGTTGAACATTCAGTACTTC